These T cell receptor beta chains were read from a single sample in a study of vaccination and CD4 T cells after COVID-19. Their specific antigens are unknown. Via MiXCR, TCRdb re-called the PCR reads, giving one row per CDR3 protein. The sample includes some 15,000 distinct CDR3 sequences, roughly a third of them seen just once. Sequencing used CD4+ T cells from blood, cultured in vitro, obtained after SARS-CoV-2 vaccination. Every receptor here comes from a human donor who had recovered from COVID-19. CDR3s include the opening cysteine and the closing phenylalanine or tryptophan. Each record gives: J gene, clone size, V gene, D gene, CDR3 protein, CDR3 DNA. The D gene is left open where the match is weak. Clone size is not always given. Where it is, it says once, few, many or a class for expanded clones.

TRBJ2-5 | - | TRBV6-5 | TRBD2 | CASSYRPKAGWVETQYF | TGTGCCAGCAGTTACCGACCCAAAGCGGGGTGGGTAGAGACCCAGTACTTC
TRBJ2-3 | - | TRBV7-9 | TRBD2 | CASSSGTSGSTTDTQYF | TGTGCCAGCAGCTCGGGGACTAGCGGGAGTACAACAGATACGCAGTATTTT
TRBJ1-5 | once | TRBV28 | - | CASSFGAQPQHF | TGTGCCAGCAGTTTTGGGGCTCAGCCCCAGCATTTT
TRBJ2-1 | - | TRBV21-1 | - | CASSTLAGSQDEQFF | TGTGCCAGCAGCACACTAGCGGGGAGCCAGGATGAGCAGTTCTTC
TRBJ2-4 | - | TRBV7-8 | TRBD2 | CASSSKMGASGQGLHKNIQYF | TGTGCCAGCAGCTCGAAGATGGGGGCTAGCGGGCAAGGTTTACACAAAAACATTCAGTACTTC
TRBJ1-6 | few | TRBV21-1 | - | CASSKAHRDGLNSPLHF | TGTGCCAGCAGCAAAGCACATAGGGATGGCCTTAATTCACCCCTCCACTTT
TRBJ2-1 | few | TRBV27 | TRBD2 | CASSPKSGTRDNEQFF | TGTGCCAGCAGTCCAAAATCAGGGACTAGGGACAATGAGCAGTTCTTC
TRBJ2-7 | few | TRBV11-2 | TRBD1 | CASSLAQGARSEQYF | TGTGCCAGCAGCTTAGCGCAGGGGGCGCGTTCCGAGCAGTACTTC
TRBJ1-5 | few | TRBV6-1 | - | CASSRGALGGNQPQHF | TGTGCCAGCAGTAGGGGGGCACTTGGGGGCAATCAGCCCCAGCATTTT
TRBJ2-7 | - | TRBV4-2 | TRBD2 | CASSQEDGGSYEQYF | TGTGCCAGCAGCCAAGAGGACGGCGGGAGCTACGAGCAGTACTTC
TRBJ1-1 | - | TRBV27 | - | CASRGGNTEAFF | TGTGCCAGCAGGGGTGGGAACACTGAAGCTTTCTTT
TRBJ1-3 | few | TRBV7-2 | TRBD1 | CASSSQGQLIGNTIYF | TGTGCCAGCAGCTCACAGGGACAGCTCATTGGAAACACCATATATTTT
TRBJ2-1 | - | TRBV4-3 | - | CASSLEPRNEQFF | TGCGCCAGCAGCCTTGAACCGCGGAATGAGCAGTTCTTC
TRBJ1-1 | - | TRBV30 | - | CAWSGINTEAFF | TGTGCCTGGAGTGGGATAAACACTGAAGCTTTCTTT
TRBJ1-5 | - | TRBV27 | TRBD1 | CASSDSGQGSNQPQHF | TGTGCCAGCAGTGACTCGGGACAGGGAAGCAATCAGCCCCAGCATTTT
TRBJ2-5 | few | TRBV7-2 | - | CASSFKGSGETQYF | TGTGCCAGCAGCTTTAAGGGGTCGGGAGAGACCCAGTACTTC
TRBJ1-3 | once | TRBV5-1 | - | CASSLAPGRNTIYF | TGCGCCAGCAGCTTGGCCCCAGGGCGAAACACCATATATTTT
TRBJ2-1 | - | TRBV4-1 | TRBD2 | CASSQVVREGPYNEQFF | TGCGCCAGCAGCCAAGTTGTGCGGGAGGGCCCCTACAATGAGCAGTTCTTC
TRBJ1-1 | few | TRBV6-2/TRBV6-3 | TRBD1 | CASSYLGPDREGAFF | TGTGCCAGCAGTTACCTGGGTCCCGACAGGGAGGGAGCTTTCTTT
TRBJ1-3 | few | TRBV6-1 | TRBD1 | CASTQGGHGNTIYF | TGTGCCAGCACCCAGGGGGGGCACGGAAACACCATATATTTT
TRBJ2-3 | - | TRBV5-1 | TRBD2 | CASSLGPSGGSTDTQYF | TGCGCCAGCAGCTTGGGTCCTAGCGGGGGGTCCACAGATACGCAGTATTTT
TRBJ2-1 | - | TRBV7-9 | - | CASSLSRAGAYNLKGYEQFF | TGTGCCAGCAGCTTATCTCGGGCGGGGGCCTACAACCTAAAGGGGTATGAGCAGTTCTTC
TRBJ1-6 | - | TRBV7-6 | - | CASSFSGTNSPLHF | TGTGCCAGCAGCTTCAGCGGTACTAATTCACCCCTCCACTTT
TRBJ2-7 | - | TRBV5-4 | TRBD2 | CASSLGTSGSSSSYEQYF | TGTGCCAGCAGCTTGGGAACTAGCGGGAGTAGTAGCTCCTACGAGCAGTACTTC
TRBJ2-7 | - | TRBV20-1 | TRBD1 | CSATLDRALRAGEQYF | TGCAGTGCCACACTCGACAGGGCTTTGAGGGCTGGCGAGCAGTACTTC
TRBJ2-1 | - | TRBV11-2 | TRBD2 | CASSSHSTSINNEQFF | TGTGCCAGCAGCTCTCACTCGACTAGCATCAACAATGAGCAGTTCTTC
TRBJ2-7 | few | TRBV20-1 | TRBD1 | CSAPTVTGALRPYEQYF | TGCAGTGCTCCGACCGTTACAGGGGCCCTTCGGCCCTACGAGCAGTACTTC
TRBJ1-2 | few | TRBV6-2/TRBV6-3 | - | CASSYGEGYTF | TGTGCCAGCAGTTACGGAGAAGGCTACACCTTC
TRBJ1-2 | few | TRBV27 | TRBD1 | CASTPLTADRVGYGYTF | TGTGCCAGCACCCCCCTAACCGCGGACAGGGTGGGTTATGGCTACACCTTC
TRBJ2-7 | few | TRBV7-2 | - | CASTPLGRVGYEQYF | TGTGCCAGCACCCCGTTGGGCAGGGTCGGCTACGAGCAGTACTTC
TRBJ2-4 | few | TRBV20-1 | TRBD1 | CSARIDRGVGGTLNIQYF | TGCAGTGCTAGAATCGACAGGGGCGTAGGCGGGACCCTTAACATTCAGTACTTC
TRBJ2-3 | - | TRBV27 | TRBD2 | CASSRLASRDTQYF | TGTGCCAGCAGCCGACTAGCATCGAGAGATACGCAGTATTTT
TRBJ2-5 | few | TRBV7-6 | - | CASSLLGVRETQYF | TGTGCCAGCAGCTTGTTGGGGGTGCGGGAGACCCAGTACTTC
TRBJ2-7 | - | TRBV11-2 | TRBD2 | CASSFGLAGVDEQYF | TGTGCCAGCAGCTTCGGACTAGCGGGAGTAGACGAGCAGTACTTC
TRBJ2-1 | - | TRBV12-3/TRBV12-4 | - | CASSFRRGLSNEQFF | TGTGCCAGCAGTTTTCGGAGGGGGTTAAGCAATGAGCAGTTCTTC
TRBJ2-7 | - | TRBV20-1 | - | CSARGAGYPLYEQYF | TGCAGTGCTAGGGGGGCGGGGTACCCCCTTTACGAGCAGTACTTC
TRBJ2-1 | - | TRBV28 | - | CASSLDQPYNEQFF | TGTGCCAGCAGTTTGGACCAACCCTACAATGAGCAGTTCTTC
TRBJ1-5 | - | TRBV19 | - | CASSKSNQPQHF | TGTGCCAGTAGTAAGAGCAATCAGCCCCAGCATTTT
TRBJ2-2 | - | TRBV20-1 | - | CSARGVRVGGHTGELFF | TGCAGTGCTAGAGGAGTCAGGGTCGGGGGGCACACCGGGGAGCTGTTTTTT
TRBJ2-5 | few | TRBV7-9 | - | CASSLAGEVQETQYF | TGTGCCAGCAGCTTAGCAGGAGAGGTCCAAGAGACCCAGTACTTC
TRBJ2-7 | few | TRBV7-2 | - | CASSHPSSSYEQYF | TGTGCCAGCAGCCACCCTAGCTCCTCCTACGAGCAGTACTTC
TRBJ1-1 | - | TRBV5-1 | - | CASSRIQGGTEAFF | TGCGCCAGCAGCAGGATACAGGGCGGCACTGAAGCTTTCTTT
TRBJ1-3 | - | TRBV20-1 | - | CSARGGRKSSGNTIYF | TGCAGTGCCAGAGGTGGCAGGAAGAGTTCTGGAAACACCATATATTTT